The 32 T cell receptor beta chains reported below all come from one sample, sequenced in a study of PD-L1 blockade in urothelial cancer. The assay was immunoSEQ multiplex PCR, and TCRdb's table has in-frame clones only and misses some. The repertoire holds about 40,000 clones, with 82% as singletons. The sequences come from PBMCs, collected around atezolizumab (anti-PD-L1) treatment. Receptor source: a man aged 55-75 years with urothelial cancer.

The chain joins TRBV7-2 to TRBJ1-5, with D possibly TRBD1 on 5 matching bases. The germline CDR1 and CDR2 sequences are SGHTA and FQGNSA. The V and J ends lost 7 bases and 0 bases respectively, with 13 bases between them. The CDR3 is 15 residues long. The CDR3 coding sequence is TGTGCCAGCACCCCAGGGATGAATAGCAATCAGCCCCAGCATTTT. Protein product: CASTPGMNSNQPQHF.

J is TRBJ1-2 and V is TRBV10-2, with unresolved D. Deletions cut 7 bases from V and 4 bases from J, with 10 bases between. Germline V lookup: CDR1 WSHSY, CDR2 SAAADI. This CDR3 contains 12 residues. The chain's CDR3 is CASKGESYGYTF. The CDR3 nucleotides are TGCGCCAGCAAAGGAGAAAGCTATGGCTACACCTTC.

The J gene is TRBJ2-7, the V gene TRBV5-6, with TRBD1 identical over 7 bases. J lost 6 bases, V lost 4 bases, and 16 bases had no gene match. There are 16 residues in the CDR3. From germline, CDR1 is SGHDT and CDR2 YYEEEE. For the CDR3, the DNA is TGTGCCAGCAGCGGAACCGTGGACAGGTCAGACGGCGAGCAGTACTTC. It is translated as CASSGTVDRSDGEQYF.

This clone was found once. The genes are TRBV19 and TRBJ1-6, with TRBD1 matching over 11 bases. This CDR3 contains 17 residues. Germline V gives CDR1 LNHDA, CDR2 SQIVND (reference sequence). J gave up 9 bases and V 2 bases, and 9 bases lay outside the gene matches. This CDR3 is CASSIKWSGQGVSPLHF. In nucleotides, the CDR3 is TGTGCCAGTAGTATAAAATGGTCGGGACAGGGGGTTTCACCCCTCCACTTT.

This clone came up a few times. The rearrangement joins TRBV7-9 to TRBJ2-1, with 8 nucleotides matching TRBD2. CDR3 length: 16 amino acids. The junction had 9 bases not matched to a gene; V was cut back by 5 bases and J by 3 bases. The V gene's germline CDR1 is SEHNR and CDR2 FQNEAQ (reference sequence). The CDR3 here is CASSTKTSDLYNEQFF. CDR3 bases: TGTGCCAGCAGCACGAAGACTAGCGATCTCTACAATGAGCAGTTCTTC.

The CDR3 spells CASSLGGSLSLYEQYF. CDR3 coding DNA: TGTGCCAGCAGCTTAGGTGGTTCTCTCTCACTCTACGAGCAGTACTTC. V and J are TRBV11-2 and TRBJ2-7; D uncertain. Trimming left V 1 base short and J 3 bases short, with 16 bases between. The CDR3 length is 16 residues. Germline V gives CDR1 SGHAT, CDR2 FQNNGV.

V and J are TRBV27 and TRBJ2-4, with 8 bases identical to TRBD2. The CDR3 has 14 residues. The trim removed 5 bases at V and 7 bases at J, leaving 7 bases unmatched. Germline values: CDR1 MNHEY, CDR2 SMNVEV (reference sequence). The CDR3 sequence is CASSALREGNIQYF. Written as DNA, the CDR3 is TGTGCCAGCAGTGCCCTTCGGGAGGGGAACATTCAGTACTTC.

This chain links TRBV28 with TRBJ1-5, with D maybe TRBD1 (5 bases). The CDR3 sequence is 15 residues long. The germline CDR1 and CDR2 sequences are MDHEN and SYDVKM. V gave up 2 bases and J gave up 5 bases, with 13 bases separating them. The DNA of the CDR3 is TGTGCCAGCAGTTTAGCTCCAGGGAGGGATCAGCCCCAGCATTTT. Residues: CASSLAPGRDQPQHF.

The V gene is TRBV19, the J gene TRBJ2-5; 8 bases align to TRBD2. Germline V CDR1 and CDR2: LNHDA, SQIVND (reference sequence). This CDR3 region has 14 residues. The ends lost 4 bases at V and 5 bases at J; junction bases unmatched: 6. CDR3 sequence: CASSSGGGTETQYF. The CDR3 region has the DNA TGTGCCAGTAGTAGCGGCGGGGGGACGGAGACCCAGTACTTC.

This chain uses TRBV4-2 with TRBJ1-2; 7 bases align to TRBD1. CDR1 LGHNA and CDR2 YNFKEQ come from the germline V gene. CDR3 length: 16 amino acids. The V gene end was trimmed by 2 bases and the J gene end by 7 bases; junction bases not matched to a gene: 13. DNA for the CDR3: TGTGCCAGCAGCCAAAGACAGGGCAACTATCAGGGTGGCTACACCTTC. Translation gives CASSQRQGNYQGGYTF.

The rearrangement joins TRBV7-2 to TRBJ2-1; D possibly corresponds to TRBD2 (8 bases). The CDR3 runs to 14 residues. V was cut by 11 bases and J by 2 bases, with 16 bases left in between. Germline V lookup: CDR1 SGHTA, CDR2 FQGNSA. The CDR3: CARGGGGPYNEQFF. The CDR3, as DNA: TGTGCCCGAGGGGGCGGGGGGCCCTACAATGAGCAGTTCTTC.

The J gene is TRBJ1-1, the V gene TRBV2, with D hard to call. The germline V gene has CDR1 SNHLY and CDR2 FYNNEI. The CDR3 covers 14 residues. Trimming cost V 6 bases and J 1 base, with 12 bases left between them. The CDR3 is CASRFRVGNTEAFF. As DNA, the CDR3 is TGTGCCAGCAGGTTCCGGGTCGGGAACACTGAAGCTTTCTTT. Supplemented by reference TRBV2 and TRBJ1-1, the full variable domain reads EPEVTQTPSHQVTQMGQEVILRCVPISNHLYFYWYRQILGQKVEFLVSFYNNEISEKSEIFDDQFSVERPDGSNFTLKIRSTKLEDSAMYFCASRFRVGNTEAFFGQGTRLTVV.

This clone was observed once. This chain uses TRBV7-8 with TRBJ1-5, with unresolved D. Germline V lookup: CDR1 SGHVS, CDR2 FQNEAQ. Trimming pared 5 bases from V and 7 bases from J, leaving 12 bases between. This CDR3 is 13 amino acids long. The CDR3 nucleotides read TGTGCCAGCAGCCTTGACAATCGACAGCCCCAGCATTTT. This gives the protein CASSLDNRQPQHF.

The V and J genes are TRBV7-8 and TRBJ2-7; 8 nucleotides align to TRBD1. V lost 2 bases and J lost 3; bases outside the gene matches: 3. This CDR3 has 14 residues. CDR1 is SGHVS and CDR2 is FQNEAQ in the germline V gene. The CDR3 DNA reads as TGTGCCAGCAGCTTAATAACAGGGGGCTACGAGCAGTACTTC. The encoded protein is CASSLITGGYEQYF.

The J gene is TRBJ1-2, the V gene TRBV6-1; D is undetermined. The length of the CDR3 is 15 residues. V was clipped by 0 bases and J by 5 bases, with 13 bases between them. The germline V gene has CDR1 MNHNS and CDR2 SASEGT. The CDR3 nucleotides read TGTGCCAGCAGTGAAGCGCTAGTCGGTACATATGGCTACACCTTC. Translated, it gives CASSEALVGTYGYTF.

This clone was counted a few times. The chain carries TRBV6-1 and TRBJ2-3; 7 bases are a match to TRBD1. After removal of 2 bases from V and 4 bases from J, the junction contained 6 bases not matched to a gene. CDR3 length: 15 residues. Germline CDR1 reads MNHNS; CDR2 reads SASEGT. The CDR3 loop reads CASSEKLDRADTQYF. The CDR3 DNA reads TGTGCCAGCAGTGAAAAACTTGACAGGGCAGATACGCAGTATTTT.

The V call is TRBV18, the J call TRBJ2-5; possibly TRBD2 for D (5 bases). Germline CDR1 reads KGHSH; CDR2 reads LQKENI. Trimming took off 3 bases at V and 5 bases at J, with 7 bases between the two ends. The CDR3 is 12 residues long. The CDR3 is CASSPRRETQYF. As DNA, the CDR3 is TGTGCCAGCTCACCCCGGAGGGAGACCCAGTACTTC.

The rearrangement uses TRBV5-4 and TRBJ2-3; unclear D gene. The germline V and J ends were trimmed by 4 bases and 1 base, with 7 bases remaining between them. The germline gives CDR1 SGHNT, CDR2 YYREEE (reference sequence). CDR3 length: 13 amino acids. The DNA of the CDR3 is TGTGCCAGCAGCAGAAGAGGCACAGATACGCAGTATTTT. As protein: CASSRRGTDTQYF.

The gene calls are TRBV4-1 and TRBJ2-3; 9 positions match TRBD2. Germline CDR1 MGHRA, CDR2 YSYEKL. The CDR3 spans 18 residues. V lost 1 base and J lost 2; bases outside the gene matches: 10. The CDR3 loop reads CASSQGWVSGGNTDTQYF. The CDR3 DNA is TGCGCCAGCAGCCAAGGATGGGTAAGCGGGGGGAACACAGATACGCAGTATTTT.

The chain carries TRBV11-2 and TRBJ1-2, with a possible D match to TRBD1 (6 bases). Germline lookup yields CDR1 SGHAT and CDR2 FQNNGV. The CDR3 has 15 residues. V was shortened by 1 base and J by 7 bases, with 16 bases between the two germline ends. CDR3: CASSLGTVPNGGYTF. Written as DNA, the CDR3 is TGTGCCAGCAGCTTAGGGACAGTGCCTAATGGTGGCTACACCTTC. Full variable domain (rest looked up from reference TRBV11-2 and TRBJ1-2): EAGVAQSPRYKIIEKRQSVAFWCNPISGHATLYWYQQILGQGPKLLIQFQNNGVVDDSQLPKDRFSAERLKGVDSTLKIQPAKLEDSAVYLCASSLGTVPNGGYTFGSGTRLTVV.

The chain employs TRBV30 and TRBJ2-5; D may be TRBD1 (6 bases). Trimming shortened V by 3 bases and J by 5 bases, and 10 bases separated the two germline ends. Germline loops: CDR1 GTSNPN, CDR2 SVGIG (reference sequence). The CDR3 totals 12 residues. The CDR3 region is CAWRGQRETQYF. CDR3 DNA sequence: TGTGCCTGGAGGGGACAACGGGAGACCCAGTACTTC.

The CDR3 here is CATRSSGANNEQFF. CDR3 coding DNA: TGTGCCACCAGATCTAGCGGGGCAAACAATGAGCAGTTCTTC. V usage is TRBV19 and J usage is TRBJ2-1; 9 bases agree with TRBD2. In germline, CDR1 is LNHDA, CDR2 SQIVND (reference sequence). The V segment lost 10 bases and the J segment 5 bases; nucleotides outside the gene matches: 9. There are 14 residues in the CDR3.

The CDR3, as DNA: TGTGCCAGCAGCCAGGCCGGGAGGGGAGTGAACACTGAAGCTTTCTTT. It codes for CASSQAGRGVNTEAFF. This chain uses TRBV7-6 with TRBJ1-1; perhaps TRBD1 as D (5 bases). The V end was cut by 5 bases, the J end by 0 bases, with 16 bases between. The CDR3 extends over 16 amino acids. Germline lookup yields CDR1 SGHVS and CDR2 FNYEAQ.

The genes are TRBV27 and TRBJ2-1; 9 nucleotides align to TRBD1. CDR1 and CDR2 (germline): MNHEY, SMNVEV (reference sequence). The CDR3 is 14 residues long. V lost 4 bases to trimming and J lost 7 bases; unmatched junction nucleotides: 5. This CDR3 is CASSWGTGLNEQFF. The CDR3 DNA follows: TGTGCCAGCAGTTGGGGGACAGGGCTGAATGAGCAGTTCTTC.

The chain uses TRBV18 and TRBJ1-1; 7 bases agree with TRBD1. This CDR3 spans 15 amino acids. The germline V gene encodes CDR1 KGHSH and CDR2 LQKENI. V lost 1 base to trimming and J lost 5 bases; unmatched junction nucleotides: 7. The chain's CDR3 is CASSPLAGGSTEAFF. CDR3 DNA: TGTGCCAGCTCACCACTGGCAGGGGGTAGTACTGAAGCTTTCTTT.

This sequence joins TRBV7-2 and TRBJ2-7; 9 bases agree with TRBD2. Unmatched junction bases numbered 13, after V lost 5 bases and J lost 2 bases. Germline assignment: CDR1 SGHTA and CDR2 FQGNSA. This CDR3 contains 17 residues. CDR3 sequence (DNA): TGTGCCAGCAGCCCCAGCGGAGGAAGCGGGGGGCCCTACGAGCAGTACTTC. This encodes CASSPSGGSGGPYEQYF.

For the CDR3, the DNA is TGTGCCAGCAGTTGGGGGACAGCCAGGTATCAGCCCCAGCATTTT. As protein: CASSWGTARYQPQHF. This sequence joins TRBV28 and TRBJ1-5; 7 bases are a match to TRBD1. V dropped 4 bases and J dropped 5; count of bases not matched to a gene: 8. CDR1 and CDR2 (germline): MDHEN, SYDVKM. This CDR3 comprises 15 residues.

The rearrangement joins TRBV19 to TRBJ2-3, with unresolved D. CDR3 length equals 11 residues. V lost 7 bases and J 3 bases, leaving 5 bases between the germline ends. Germline V gene sequence: CDR1 LNHDA, CDR2 SQIVND (reference sequence). This CDR3 is CASIPTDTQYF. CDR3 DNA: TGTGCCAGTATCCCAACAGATACGCAGTATTTT.

The chain couples TRBV28 to TRBJ2-7; unclear D gene. CDR3 length equals 13 residues. V dropped 5 bases and J dropped 2 bases, with 10 bases sitting between them. CDR1 and CDR2 (germline): MDHEN, SYDVKM. The CDR3 is CASSPRQTYEQYF. CDR3 coding DNA: TGTGCCAGCAGTCCAAGACAAACCTACGAGCAGTACTTC.

The rearrangement links TRBV18 to TRBJ1-1, with 10 bases matching TRBD1. The germline gives CDR1 KGHSH, CDR2 LQKENI. Trimming removed 4 bases from V and 3 bases from J; junction bases left unmatched: 8. CDR3 size: 16 residues. The DNA for the CDR3 is TGTGCCAGCTCACGAGGTACCGGGACAGGGGACACTGAAGCTTTCTTT. This gives the protein CASSRGTGTGDTEAFF.

This chain uses TRBV5-1 with TRBJ2-3; 12 bases agree with TRBD2. Germline CDR1 and CDR2: SGHRS and YFSETQ. There are 20 residues in the CDR3. J lost 4 bases, V lost 3 bases, and 18 bases had no gene match. CDR3 region: CASSSPNSSGGADGSDTQYF. DNA of the CDR3: TGCGCCAGCAGCTCACCAAATTCTAGCGGGGGGGCCGATGGATCAGATACGCAGTATTTT. The whole variable domain, remainder taken from reference TRBV5-1 and TRBJ2-3, is KAGVTQTPRYLIKTRGQQVTLSCSPISGHRSVSWYQQTPGQGLQFLFEYFSETQRNKGNFPGRFSGRQFSNSRSEMNVSTLELGDSALYLCASSSPNSSGGADGSDTQYFGPGTRLTVL.

The chain carries TRBV5-1 and TRBJ1-1; maybe TRBD1 (6 bases). Trimming removed 4 bases from V and 4 bases from J, with 14 bases in between. Germline CDR1 SGHRS, CDR2 YFSETQ. The CDR3 totals 14 residues. CDR3 protein: CASSDQGQITEAFF. The CDR3 bases are TGCGCCAGCAGCGACCAAGGACAGATCACTGAAGCTTTCTTT.